This TCR beta chain originates from a study of identical twins. A single record per CDR3 protein comes from TCRdb applying MiXCR to the 5' RACE reads. The data show hundreds of thousands of distinct CDR3 sequences, with roughly 12% seen just once and roughly 1.5% held by the top ten. This clonotype was observed at least ten times. V lost 4 bases and J 0 bases, leaving 10 bases between the germline ends. CDR1 is SGHRS, CDR2 YFSETQ, per germline. This CDR3 spans 14 amino acids. The same sample was also studied in work on yellow fever vaccine responses in identical twins.

The chain uses TRBV5-1 and TRBJ1-2; the D is unclear. The source is a woman younger than 35 in good health. The sequenced sample consisted of PBMCs. The CDR3 nucleotides are TGCGCCAGCAGCGGCCGGGGAGCTAACTATGGCTACACCTTC. It codes for CASSGRGANYGYTF.